A single sample gave rise to the 32 T cell receptor beta chains below, sequenced in a study of cytomegalovirus exposure and HLA in healthy donors. A multiplex PCR was run with 60 Vbeta primers and 13 Jbeta primers. Using immunoSEQ multiplex PCR, the repertoire was profiled, and TCRdb retains in-frame clones only, with some absent. The table records under 150,000 clones, just over 70% of them present only once. Sequencing used PBMCs. Receptors were obtained from a woman aged 60 to 75 in good health and CMV-seropositive.

This clone was recorded a few times. The chain recombines TRBV5-6 with TRBJ1-1; D might be TRBD1 (6 bases). The V and J ends lost 0 bases and 4 bases respectively, with 13 bases between them. Looked up from germline, CDR1 is SGHDT and CDR2 is YYEEEE. The length of the CDR3 is 15 residues. As DNA, the CDR3 is TGTGCCAGCAGCTTGGACAGGGTATCGGGCACTGAAGCTTTCTTT. It codes for CASSLDRVSGTEAFF.

CDR3 coding DNA: TGTGCCAGCAGCCCTGAACCCATAGCGAACGAGCAGTACTTC. This encodes CASSPEPIANEQYF. The chain uses TRBV7-6 and TRBJ2-7; TRBD2 might be the D (5 bases). CDR3 length: 14 amino acids. Germline CDR1 reads SGHVS; CDR2 reads FNYEAQ. Trimming stripped 5 bases from V and 5 bases from J, with 16 bases between.

In this sample, this clone turned up a few times. This sequence joins TRBV5-1 and TRBJ2-1; TRBD2 agrees at 8 bases. Looked up from germline, CDR1 is SGHRS and CDR2 is YFSETQ. V lost 4 bases to trimming and J lost 9 bases; unmatched junction nucleotides: 6. The CDR3 spans 13 residues. In DNA form, the CDR3 reads TGCGCCAGCAGCCCACTAACTAGCGGTGAGCAGTTCTTC. This gives the protein CASSPLTSGEQFF.

This clone was counted once. This rearrangement joins TRBV19 to TRBJ2-3, with TRBD2 as a possible D gene (5 bases). In germline, CDR1 is LNHDA, CDR2 SQIVND (reference sequence). Deletions cut 3 bases from V and 4 bases from J, with 8 bases between. CDR3 length: 13 residues. CDR3 protein: CASSIQRADTQYF. CDR3 coding DNA: TGTGCCAGTAGTATTCAGAGGGCAGATACGCAGTATTTT.

The chain carries TRBV19 and TRBJ1-4; 10 nucleotides line up with TRBD1. The CDR3 length is 15 residues. Germline V CDR1 and CDR2: LNHDA, SQIVND (reference sequence). The V gene end was trimmed by 2 bases and the J gene end by 5 bases; junction bases not matched to a gene: 2. In DNA, the CDR3 is TGTGCCAGTAGTATACAGGACAGGGGGAATGAAAAACTGTTTTTT. This encodes CASSIQDRGNEKLFF.

This clone has only a few counts. The chain recombines TRBV29-1 with TRBJ2-5; 9 bases map to TRBD2. The J segment lost 5 bases and the V segment lost 5 bases, leaving 6 bases of the junction unmatched. The CDR3 is made up of 13 amino acids. Germline-derived CDR1 and CDR2 are SQVTM and ANQGSEA. The CDR3 DNA is TGCAGCGTTATGCGGGGGGGAAGGGAGACCCAGTACTTC. The encoded protein is CSVMRGGRETQYF.

The rearrangement links TRBV6-5 to TRBJ1-5; D call uncertain. The germline V gene encodes CDR1 MNHEY and CDR2 SVGAGI. V was shortened by 6 bases and J by 1 base, with 7 bases between the two germline ends. CDR3 length equals 13 residues. DNA of the CDR3: TGTGCCAGCAGCGACATGAGCAATCAGCCCCAGCATTTT. Translating it yields CASSDMSNQPQHF.

This chain joins TRBV5-1 and TRBJ1-1; D perhaps matches TRBD1 (5 bases). Germline-derived CDR1 and CDR2 are SGHRS and YFSETQ. The CDR3 is 14 amino acids. Trimming pared 6 bases from V and 1 base from J, leaving 13 bases between. The CDR3 region is CASNSGGPNTEAFF. In nucleotides, the CDR3 is TGCGCCAGCAACTCCGGGGGACCGAACACTGAAGCTTTCTTT.

J is TRBJ2-1 and V is TRBV2, with a weak D call TRBD2 (5 bases). The germline gives CDR1 SNHLY, CDR2 FYNNEI. The length of the CDR3 is 12 residues. V lost 4 bases, J lost 9 bases, and 10 bases lay in between. The CDR3 DNA is TGTGCCAGCAGTGGAGGGCCGGGTGAGCAGTTCTTC. It translates to CASSGGPGEQFF.

The rearrangement links TRBV27 to TRBJ2-7; weak D call: TRBD1 (6 bases). CDR1 MNHEY and CDR2 SMNVEV come from the germline V gene (reference sequence). The CDR3 covers 15 residues. V gave up 7 bases and J gave up 3 bases, with 19 bases separating them. CDR3 sequence: CASKSSRDKHYEQYF. CDR3 bases: TGTGCCAGCAAATCCTCTCGGGACAAGCACTACGAGCAGTACTTC.

This clone was observed a handful of times. The chain uses TRBV2 and TRBJ2-2, with a possible D match to TRBD1 (5 bases). The germline V gene encodes CDR1 SNHLY and CDR2 FYNNEI. This CDR3 spans 15 amino acids. Trimming stripped 8 bases from V and 1 base from J, with 14 bases between. The CDR3 here is CASLAGLVNTGELFF. The CDR3 nucleotides read TGTGCCAGCTTGGCAGGGCTAGTGAACACCGGGGAGCTGTTTTTT.

J is TRBJ2-7 and V is TRBV29-1; D possibly corresponds to TRBD1 (6 bases). Germline V lookup: CDR1 SQVTM, CDR2 ANQGSEA. This CDR3 has 12 amino acids. V was trimmed by 7 bases and J by 5 bases, leaving 15 bases between them. CDR3 nucleotides: TGCAGCGCCCAGGGGATCCTCAACGAGCAGTACTTC. Translating gives CSAQGILNEQYF.

The chain combines TRBV5-6 with TRBJ2-3; 8 nucleotides match TRBD1. V shed 2 bases and J 2 bases; nucleotides not matched to a gene: 4. The germline V gene has CDR1 SGHDT and CDR2 YYEEEE. This CDR3 contains 15 residues. The CDR3 sequence: CASSFSDRDTDTQYF. In DNA form, the CDR3 reads TGTGCCAGCAGCTTCTCGGACAGGGACACAGATACGCAGTATTTT. Variable domain in full (rest from reference TRBV5-6 and TRBJ2-3): DAGVTQSPTHLIKTRGQQVTLRCSPKSGHDTVSWYQQALGQGPQFIFQYYEEEERQRGNFPDRFSGHQFPNYSSELNVNALLLGDSALYLCASSFSDRDTDTQYFGPGTRLTVL.

This chain connects TRBV6-6 to TRBJ1-4; TRBD1 matches 8 bases. Germline assignment: CDR1 MNHNY and CDR2 SVGAGI (reference sequence). The CDR3 consists of 15 residues. With V trimmed by 6 bases and J by 6 bases, 9 bases remained unmatched. The CDR3 is CASRSLRGLDEKLFF. CDR3 bases: TGTGCCAGCAGGTCACTCAGGGGGCTGGATGAAAAACTGTTTTTT.

This clone appeared a few times. The chain combines TRBV10-1 with TRBJ1-1, with TRBD1 identical over 7 bases. The CDR3 runs 12 residues. The junction had 0 bases not matched to a gene; V was cut back by 2 bases and J by 6 bases. The germline gives CDR1 WNHNN, CDR2 SYGVQD (reference sequence). CDR3 residues: CASSETGAEAFF. The CDR3 nucleotides read TGCGCCAGCAGTGAGACAGGGGCTGAAGCTTTCTTT.

The rearrangement uses TRBV2 and TRBJ2-2; 13 bases align to TRBD2. The CDR3 is made up of 19 amino acids. V was clipped by 2 bases and J by 5 bases; unmatched bases: 11. Germline CDR1 and CDR2: SNHLY and FYNNEI. In nucleotides, the CDR3 is TGTGCCAGCAGTGAACAGGGTACTAGCGGGGGGGCCAGTACCGGGGAGCTGTTTTTT. Translation gives CASSEQGTSGGASTGELFF.

The CDR3 is CASSWLHTGGRAEAFF. The DNA for the CDR3 is TGTGCCAGCAGTTGGTTACACACAGGGGGCAGGGCTGAAGCTTTCTTT. This chain uses TRBV27 with TRBJ1-1; 9 positions agree with TRBD1. V dropped 4 bases and J dropped 6; count of bases not matched to a gene: 12. Germline V gene data show CDR1 as MNHEY and CDR2 as SMNVEV (reference sequence). The CDR3 runs 16 residues.

The rearrangement links TRBV12-5 to TRBJ2-7; no definite D call. V was cut by 2 bases and J by 2 bases, with 4 bases left in between. This CDR3 contains 12 residues. Germline loops: CDR1 LGHNT, CDR2 FRNRAP. The CDR3 nucleotides read TGTGCTAGTGGTTTGACAGCCTACGAGCAGTACTTC. This sequence encodes CASGLTAYEQYF.

The rearrangement joins TRBV2 to TRBJ1-4, with D uncertain. Deletions cut 7 bases from V and 3 bases from J, with 18 bases between. This CDR3 is 16 amino acids long. Germline V gives CDR1 SNHLY, CDR2 FYNNEI. CDR3 nucleotides: TGTGCCAGCAAAAGGGAGGGAGGATTTGCTAATGAAAAACTGTTTTTT. Amino acids: CASKREGGFANEKLFF.

This clone was found a few times. For the CDR3, the DNA is TGCGCCAGCAGCTTGGCCTCACAGGGAACCGGGGAGCTGTTTTTT. Translating it yields CASSLASQGTGELFF. The V call is TRBV5-1, the J call TRBJ2-2, with D perhaps TRBD1 (6 bases). Deletions cut 0 bases from V and 5 bases from J, with 11 bases between. The CDR3 sequence is 15 residues long. Germline CDR1 reads SGHRS; CDR2 reads YFSETQ.

DNA for the CDR3: TGTGCCGGGGGGACAGCCGGAAACACCATATATTTT. Translation gives CAGGTAGNTIYF. J is TRBJ1-3 and V is TRBV6-1; 7 nucleotides line up with TRBD1. Per germline, CDR1 MNHNS and CDR2 SASEGT. The CDR3 totals 12 residues. Germline trimming cut 11 bases from V and 4 bases from J; bases unmatched to any gene: 5.

This rearrangement joins TRBV19 to TRBJ1-6, with 8 bases that match TRBD1. Germline V gene lookup returns CDR1 LNHDA and CDR2 SQIVND (reference sequence). The CDR3 is made up of 20 amino acids. Trimming at V came to 1 base and at J to 7 bases, leaving 18 bases not matched to a gene. The CDR3 here is CASSIGAPRTGSSLNSPLHF. Here the CDR3 DNA reads TGTGCCAGTAGTATAGGAGCCCCTCGGACAGGGAGTTCGTTAAATTCACCCCTCCACTTT.

The V gene is TRBV9, the J gene TRBJ1-5; 7 nucleotides line up with TRBD1. CDR1 is SGDLS and CDR2 is YYNGEE in the germline V gene. This CDR3 region has 15 residues. With V trimmed by 4 bases and J by 1 base, 5 bases remained unmatched. CDR3 nucleotide sequence: TGTGCCAGCAGCCTCTCAGGGGGGAGCAATCAGCCCCAGCATTTT. This codes for CASSLSGGSNQPQHF.

This sequence joins TRBV6-5 and TRBJ1-1, with D hard to call. The V and J ends lost 5 bases and 4 bases respectively, with 14 bases between them. The CDR3 has 14 residues. Looked up from germline, CDR1 is MNHEY and CDR2 is SVGAGI. DNA of the CDR3: TGTGCCAGCAGTCAAGCCATTATTGGCACTGAAGCTTTCTTT. Encoded protein: CASSQAIIGTEAFF.

For this clone: One base separates it from a far larger clone, so it is likely a read error. The identical CDR3 is also encoded by other nucleotide sequences in the sample. The chain recombines TRBV7-3 with TRBJ2-3; a possible D gene is TRBD2 (5 bases). Germline CDR1 and CDR2: SGHTA and FQGTGA. Trimming removed 5 bases from V and 0 bases from J, with 15 bases in between. This CDR3 region has 16 residues. The CDR3 spells CASSQDTGTSTDTQYF. The CDR3 nucleotides are TGTGCCAGCAGCCAAGATACGGGAACTAGCACAGATACGCAGTATTTT. The full variable domain, with the rest looked up from reference TRBV7-3 and TRBJ2-3, is GAGVSQTPSNKVTEKGKYVELRCDPISGHTALYWYRQSLGQGPEFLIYFQGTGAADDSGLPNDRFFAVRPEGSVSTLKIQRTERGDSAVYLCASSQDTGTSTDTQYFGPGTRLTVL.

This clone has just one count. This chain uses TRBV7-3 with TRBJ1-6, with TRBD1 identical over 8 bases. Per germline, CDR1 SGHTA and CDR2 FQGTGA. CDR3 length: 14 residues. The V gene end was trimmed by 1 base and the J gene end by 7 bases; junction bases not matched to a gene: 0. CDR3 bases: TGTGCCAGCAGCTTAAGACAGGGGAATTCACCCCTCCACTTT. This sequence encodes CASSLRQGNSPLHF. The full variable domain, with the rest looked up from reference TRBV7-3 and TRBJ1-6, is GAGVSQTPSNKVTEKGKYVELRCDPISGHTALYWYRQSLGQGPEFLIYFQGTGAADDSGLPNDRFFAVRPEGSVSTLKIQRTERGDSAVYLCASSLRQGNSPLHFGNGTRLTVT.

The chain combines TRBV6-5 with TRBJ1-6; D unclear. V gave up 5 bases and J gave up 6 bases, with 8 bases separating them. The CDR3 totals 13 residues. Germline values: CDR1 MNHEY, CDR2 SVGAGI. CDR3 sequence (DNA): TGTGCCAGCAGTCCGAGCGTTAATTCACCCCTCCACTTT. Translated: CASSPSVNSPLHF.

The genes are TRBV7-2 and TRBJ2-1; 12 bases map to TRBD1. Germline V lookup: CDR1 SGHTA, CDR2 FQGNSA. Trimming cost V 5 bases and J 10 bases; bases outside gene matches: 12. The CDR3 has 16 amino acids. The CDR3 protein is CASSQSGQGARHEQFF. The CDR3 nucleotides read TGTGCCAGCAGCCAATCGGGACAGGGGGCGCGACACGAGCAGTTCTTC.

The V and J genes are TRBV15 and TRBJ2-1; a weak D match, TRBD2 (5 bases). Between the trimmed V and J ends, which lost 0 bases and 0 bases, there was a span of 6 bases. CDR1 is LNHNV, CDR2 YYDKDF, per germline (reference sequence). The CDR3 loop spans 15 amino acids. DNA of the CDR3: TGTGCCACCAGCAGAGAGGGGAGCTCCTACAATGAGCAGTTCTTC. Amino acids: CATSREGSSYNEQFF.

The rearrangement joins TRBV5-1 to TRBJ1-1; tentative D call: TRBD1 (5 bases). Trimming cost V 3 bases and J 1 base, with 10 bases left between them. The CDR3 consists of 14 residues. The germline V gene encodes CDR1 SGHRS and CDR2 YFSETQ. The CDR3 DNA sequence: TGCGCCAGCAGCTATATTGACAGGAACACTGAAGCTTTCTTT. Its protein is CASSYIDRNTEAFF.

The V gene is TRBV27, the J gene TRBJ1-5; D is unresolved. Trimming took 11 bases from V and 2 from J, leaving 10 bases between them. Germline V gene lookup returns CDR1 MNHEY and CDR2 SMNVEV (reference sequence). This CDR3 has 12 residues. CDR3 amino acids: CASGFGNQPQHF. CDR3 DNA: TGTGCCTCGGGGTTTGGCAATCAGCCCCAGCATTTT.

This chain connects TRBV29-1 to TRBJ1-1; 8 bases align to TRBD1. Germline V gives CDR1 SQVTM, CDR2 ANQGSEA. The CDR3 extends over 14 amino acids. Trimming removed 5 bases from V and 6 bases from J; junction bases left unmatched: 11. The CDR3 spells CSVWSRDRGAEAFF. CDR3 in DNA: TGCAGCGTTTGGAGTCGCGACAGGGGAGCTGAAGCTTTCTTT.